Listed here are 32 T cell receptor beta chains from one sample, sequenced in a study of radiation and T cells in renal cell carcinoma. The method was immunoSEQ multiplex PCR; TCRdb's version includes in-frame clones alone and lacks a portion of them. Among 100,000 to 150,000 clones listed, around 81% were seen once. The time point was: blood 2 weeks post-SBRT. The treatment here: 15 Gy SBRT to primary tumor, nephrectomy 4 weeks later. The starting material was blood, obtained from a patient whose treatment included radiotherapy and nephrectomy. The receptors stem from a man between 45 and 60 years old with renal cell carcinoma.

This chain joins TRBV6-6 and TRBJ2-7, with a tentative D call TRBD1 (7 bases). V gave up 5 bases and J gave up 5 bases, with 16 bases separating them. Germline lookup yields CDR1 MNHNY and CDR2 SVGAGI (reference sequence). The CDR3 is 14 residues long. Here the CDR3 DNA reads TGTGCCAGCAGTGGAGGGACAGTTCCCCACGAGCAGTACTTC. This sequence encodes CASSGGTVPHEQYF.

The V gene is TRBV2, the J gene TRBJ2-5; the D gene is possibly TRBD2 (6 bases). Trimming took off 3 bases at V and 4 bases at J, with 12 bases between the two ends. Germline values: CDR1 SNHLY, CDR2 FYNNEI. This CDR3 has 14 amino acids. CDR3 bases: TGTGCCAGCAGTGATGGAGGGCGCGTAGAGACCCAGTACTTC. It codes for CASSDGGRVETQYF.

The chain recombines TRBV28 with TRBJ1-2; D uncertain. The CDR3 has 13 residues. Germline assignment: CDR1 MDHEN and CDR2 SYDVKM. Trimming shortened V by 5 bases and J by 5 bases, and 12 bases separated the two germline ends. The DNA of the CDR3 is TGTGCCAGCAGTCTCGGCGGATCTTATGGCTACACCTTC. Amino acids: CASSLGGSYGYTF.

V and J are TRBV7-8 and TRBJ2-5; TRBD1 is a possible D gene (5 bases). Germline V CDR1 and CDR2: SGHVS, FQNEAQ. The CDR3 is 13 amino acids. Trimming took off 2 bases at V and 2 bases at J, with 6 bases between the two ends. As DNA, the CDR3 is TGTGCCAGCAGCTTACAGGGTCAAGAGACCCAGTACTTC. This translates into CASSLQGQETQYF.

The CDR3 spells CASSLSSGTGLEAFF. The CDR3 DNA follows: TGTGCCAGCAGTTTATCGAGCGGGACAGGCCTGGAAGCTTTCTTT. J is TRBJ1-1 and V is TRBV27, with 8 bases that match TRBD1. Germline V lookup: CDR1 MNHEY, CDR2 SMNVEV (reference sequence). The CDR3 has 15 amino acids. The V segment lost 0 bases and the J segment 8 bases; nucleotides outside the gene matches: 8.

The chain recombines TRBV5-8 with TRBJ1-5; TRBD1 agrees at 8 bases. Germline trimming cut 4 bases from V and 0 bases from J; bases unmatched to any gene: 9. The CDR3 sequence is 17 residues long. Germline CDR1 SGHTS, CDR2 YDEGEE. Here the CDR3 reads CASSGGQVVNSNQPQHF. CDR3 bases: TGTGCCAGCAGCGGGGGACAGGTGGTCAATAGCAATCAGCCCCAGCATTTT. The full variable domain, in which reference TRBV5-8 and TRBJ1-5 provide the parts outside the CDR3, is EAGVTQSPTHLIKTRGQQATLRCSPISGHTSVYWYQQALGLGLQFLLWYDEGEERNRGNFPPRFSGRQFPNYSSELNVNALELEDSALYLCASSGGQVVNSNQPQHFGDGTRLSIL.

The chain joins TRBV29-1 to TRBJ1-2; D remains ambiguous. The CDR3 runs to 11 residues. From germline, CDR1 is SQVTM and CDR2 ANQGSEA. V was trimmed by 1 base and J by 4 bases, leaving 4 bases between them. CDR3 amino acids: CSVEGGYGYTF. Here the CDR3 DNA reads TGCAGCGTTGAAGGGGGCTATGGCTACACCTTC.

DNA of the CDR3: TGCGCCAGCAGCTTGGCCGGGACAGGGGCCGGGAACACTGAAGCTTTCTTT. Residues: CASSLAGTGAGNTEAFF. The chain links TRBV5-1 to TRBJ1-1, with 10 nucleotides matching TRBD1. CDR3 length: 17 amino acids. Germline-derived CDR1 and CDR2 are SGHRS and YFSETQ. The J segment lost 1 base and the V segment lost 0 bases, leaving 6 bases of the junction unmatched.

V and J are TRBV11-2 and TRBJ1-5; 8 nucleotides align to TRBD1. Germline V gene sequence: CDR1 SGHAT, CDR2 FQNNGV. CDR3 length: 16 amino acids. V shed 5 bases, J shed 3 bases, and the junction held 9 bases outside the gene matches. In DNA form, the CDR3 reads TGTGCCAGCAGCCAGAATGGACAGGGTAACAATCAGCCCCAGCATTTT. Its translation is CASSQNGQGNNQPQHF.

This clone showed up just a few times. This rearrangement joins TRBV10-3 to TRBJ1-1; D may be TRBD1 (5 bases). V was trimmed by 7 bases and J by 0 bases, leaving 9 bases between them. This CDR3 spans 13 amino acids. Germline CDR1 reads ENHRY; CDR2 reads SYGVKD. CDR3 coding DNA: TGTGCCATCAACCGGGACCTGAACACTGAAGCTTTCTTT. Translating gives CAINRDLNTEAFF.

The chain links TRBV4-2 to TRBJ2-1, with 8 bases that match TRBD2. Germline loops: CDR1 LGHNA, CDR2 YNFKEQ. CDR3 length: 16 amino acids. V lost 3 bases, J lost 3 bases, and 7 bases stayed unmatched. The CDR3: CASSHFLAGLYNEQFF. In DNA form, the CDR3 reads TGTGCCAGCAGCCATTTCCTAGCGGGCCTCTACAATGAGCAGTTCTTC.

V usage is TRBV7-2 and J usage is TRBJ2-5; TRBD2 agrees at 7 bases. This CDR3 region has 19 residues. V lost 0 bases and J lost 5; bases outside the gene matches: 18. CDR1 and CDR2 from the germline V gene are SGHTA and FQGNSA. The CDR3 DNA reads as TGTGCCAGCAGCTTAGCCCCCGGGAGCGGGGCCACCGAGGAGGAGACCCAGTACTTC. Translating gives CASSLAPGSGATEEETQYF.

The V gene is TRBV27, the J gene TRBJ2-7, with TRBD1 as a possible D gene (5 bases). Trimming took off 5 bases at V and 1 base at J, with 12 bases between the two ends. CDR1 and CDR2 (germline): MNHEY, SMNVEV (reference sequence). This CDR3 is 14 amino acids long. DNA of the CDR3: TGTGCCAGCAGTGGGCAGGACAATTCCTACGAGCAGTACTTC. Its protein is CASSGQDNSYEQYF.

The V gene is TRBV28, the J gene TRBJ2-2; no reliable D call. V gave up 2 bases and J gave up 6 bases, with 7 bases separating them. The CDR3 consists of 13 residues. Germline V lookup: CDR1 MDHEN, CDR2 SYDVKM. The CDR3 DNA reads as TGTGCCAGCAGTTTAAGTGTGTCCGGGGAGCTGTTTTTT. As protein: CASSLSVSGELFF.

V usage is TRBV7-3 and J usage is TRBJ2-1; the match to TRBD2 covers 8 bases. The ends lost 1 base at V and 7 bases at J; junction bases unmatched: 9. Germline V gives CDR1 SGHTA, CDR2 FQGTGA. The CDR3 has 16 amino acids. The CDR3 spells CASSLRASGSTNEQFF. CDR3 bases: TGTGCCAGCAGCTTAAGGGCCAGCGGGAGCACAAATGAGCAGTTCTTC.

The chain joins TRBV4-3 to TRBJ1-5; no firm D call. V was cut by 1 base and J by 8 bases, with 15 bases left in between. The CDR3 sequence is 15 residues long. Germline V gives CDR1 LGHNA, CDR2 YSLEER. The CDR3 loop reads CASSQVNPPPEPQHF. The DNA of the CDR3 is TGCGCCAGCAGCCAAGTCAACCCCCCCCCGGAGCCCCAGCATTTT.

In DNA form, the CDR3 reads TGTGCCAGCAGCGTAGAGCAGGGGAAGGGCGAGCAGTACTTC. Its translation: CASSVEQGKGEQYF. The chain is built from TRBV9 and TRBJ2-7; possible D gene TRBD1, 6 bases. V was pared by 0 bases and J by 6 bases, with 13 bases between. The CDR3 consists of 14 residues. Germline CDR1 is SGDLS and CDR2 is YYNGEE. The complete variable domain, with remaining parts taken from reference TRBV9 and TRBJ2-7, reads DSGVTQTPKHLITATGQRVTLRCSPRSGDLSVYWYQQSLDQGLQFLIQYYNGEERAKGNILERFSAQQFPDLHSELNLSSLELGDSALYFCASSVEQGKGEQYFGPGTRLTVT.

This clone was recorded once. This chain connects TRBV6-6 to TRBJ2-7; no reliable D call. Looked up from germline, CDR1 is MNHNY and CDR2 is SVGAGI (reference sequence). The CDR3 is 14 residues long. Between the trimmed V and J ends, which lost 0 bases and 2 bases, there was a span of 8 bases. The CDR3 DNA follows: TGTGCCAGCAGTTACTCGGAGTCTACCTACGAGCAGTACTTC. Its protein product is CASSYSESTYEQYF.

The chain couples TRBV2 to TRBJ2-5, with 7 bases lining up with TRBD2. The CDR3 consists of 13 residues. The V segment lost 5 bases and the J segment 6 bases; nucleotides outside the gene matches: 6. Germline CDR1 SNHLY, CDR2 FYNNEI. CDR3: CASSPLASQTQYF. The CDR3 coding sequence is TGTGCCAGCAGTCCACTAGCGTCCCAGACCCAGTACTTC.

V and J are TRBV7-3 and TRBJ2-7; D possibly corresponds to TRBD1 (5 bases). Germline V gene data show CDR1 as SGHTA and CDR2 as FQGTGA. Deletions cut 2 bases from V and 5 bases from J, with 13 bases between. There are 14 residues in the CDR3. CDR3 in DNA: TGTGCCAGCAGCTTATATGGCAGGGCTAACGAGCAGTACTTC. Its translation: CASSLYGRANEQYF.

This clone was seen just once. The gene calls are TRBV27 and TRBJ2-5; TRBD1 is a possible D gene (5 bases). With 5 bases removed from V and 1 base from J, the gap between germline ends came to 11 bases. Germline CDR1 reads MNHEY; CDR2 reads SMNVEV (reference sequence). The CDR3 runs 14 residues. Here the CDR3 DNA reads TGTGCCAGCAGTCGGACACAAGTCCAAGAGACCCAGTACTTC. Translation gives CASSRTQVQETQYF.

The V call is TRBV6-5, the J call TRBJ1-1; D not certain. Trimming cost V 3 bases and J 3 bases, with 8 bases left between them. CDR3 length equals 13 residues. Germline lookup yields CDR1 MNHEY and CDR2 SVGAGI. The CDR3 spells CASSYRVDTEAFF. The CDR3 bases are TGTGCCAGCAGTTATAGGGTCGACACTGAAGCTTTCTTT.

The chain uses TRBV5-1 and TRBJ2-7, with D perhaps TRBD1 or TRBD2 (5 bases each). Germline CDR1 SGHRS, CDR2 YFSETQ. V shed 0 bases and J shed 6 bases, with 13 bases lying between them. CDR3 length: 14 amino acids. CDR3 protein: CASSLDGTPREQYF. For the CDR3, the DNA is TGCGCCAGCAGCTTGGATGGGACCCCTCGCGAGCAGTACTTC.

This clone showed up just a few times. This chain connects TRBV5-1 to TRBJ2-6; tentatively, D is TRBD1 (5 bases). Germline V gene sequence: CDR1 SGHRS, CDR2 YFSETQ. The V end lost 4 bases, the J end lost 4 bases, and 12 bases lay between the germline ends. The CDR3 consists of 15 residues. The CDR3 region has the DNA TGCGCCAGCAGCGTGCAGGGTTCCGGGGCCAACGTCCTGACTTTC. Amino acids: CASSVQGSGANVLTF.

The chain joins TRBV19 to TRBJ2-1; perhaps TRBD1 as D (6 bases). Trimming pared 5 bases from V and 0 bases from J, leaving 11 bases between. The CDR3 has 15 amino acids. Germline V gives CDR1 LNHDA, CDR2 SQIVND (reference sequence). The CDR3 DNA is TGTGCCAGTAGTCTGGGGGCCCTCTCCTACAATGAGCAGTTCTTC. It codes for CASSLGALSYNEQFF.

The genes are TRBV5-4 and TRBJ1-6, with D perhaps TRBD1 (5 bases). V was trimmed by 4 bases and J by 1 base, leaving 12 bases between them. The length of the CDR3 is 16 residues. The germline CDR1 and CDR2 sequences are SGHNT and YYREEE (reference sequence). The CDR3 DNA follows: TGTGCCAGCAGCCCCGTCGGGGGGTCCTATAATTCACCCCTCCACTTT. This encodes CASSPVGGSYNSPLHF.

The V and J genes are TRBV27 and TRBJ2-4; D is unclear. Trimming took off 4 bases at V and 0 bases at J, with 10 bases between the two ends. This CDR3 comprises 15 residues. Germline values: CDR1 MNHEY, CDR2 SMNVEV (reference sequence). The CDR3 DNA follows: TGTGCCAGCAGTTCCGGACGGATAGCCAAAAACATTCAGTACTTC. Amino acids: CASSSGRIAKNIQYF.

CDR3 amino acids: CASSYGEGEQFF. CDR3 in DNA: TGTGCCAGCAGTTACGGGGAGGGTGAGCAGTTCTTC. The genes are TRBV6-6 and TRBJ2-1; 7 bases match TRBD2. V was pared by 2 bases and J by 9 bases, with 1 base of the junction left unmatched. The CDR3 consists of 12 residues. Looked up from germline, CDR1 is MNHNY and CDR2 is SVGAGI (reference sequence).

The chain has TRBV5-8 and TRBJ1-1, with D perhaps TRBD1 (6 bases). The germline V gene has CDR1 SGHTS and CDR2 YDEGEE. The CDR3 runs 12 residues. V dropped 5 bases and J dropped 8 bases, with 13 bases sitting between them. The CDR3 loop reads CASSLRGGEAFF. DNA of the CDR3: TGTGCCAGCAGTCTCAGGGGAGGGGAAGCTTTCTTT.

The chain uses TRBV4-1 and TRBJ1-1, with 10 positions matching TRBD1. The V and J ends lost 4 bases and 1 base, in that order; junction bases with no gene match: 0. CDR1 and CDR2 (germline): MGHRA, YSYEKL. This CDR3 region has 14 residues. CDR3 residues: CASSRDRGNTEAFF. The CDR3 DNA reads TGCGCCAGCAGCCGGGACAGGGGGAACACTGAAGCTTTCTTT.

This clone was picked up one time. This chain links TRBV19 with TRBJ1-6; 9 bases are a match to TRBD1. The V segment lost 6 bases and the J segment 9 bases; nucleotides outside the gene matches: 12. Germline V CDR1 and CDR2: LNHDA, SQIVND (reference sequence). CDR3 length equals 16 residues. CDR3 bases: TGTGCCAGTAGCTCATACACAACAGGGGGCCCTTCACCCCTCCACTTT. Amino acid sequence: CASSSYTTGGPSPLHF.

The rearrangement links TRBV5-1 to TRBJ2-1, with TRBD2 matching over 9 bases. The germline CDR1 and CDR2 sequences are SGHRS and YFSETQ. The CDR3 totals 15 residues. J lost 5 bases, V lost 0 bases, and 3 bases had no gene match. The CDR3 coding sequence is TGCGCCAGCAGCTTGGGCGGGAGGGCGGACAATGAGCAGTTCTTC. Translating gives CASSLGGRADNEQFF. Full variable domain (outside the CDR3, taken from reference TRBV5-1 and TRBJ2-1): KAGVTQTPRYLIKTRGQQVTLSCSPISGHRSVSWYQQTPGQGLQFLFEYFSETQRNKGNFPGRFSGRQFSNSRSEMNVSTLELGDSALYLCASSLGGRADNEQFFGPGTRLTVL.